Listed below are T cell receptor beta chains from one sample, sequenced in a study of cytomegalovirus exposure and HLA in healthy donors. The table came from immunoSEQ multiplex PCR; TCRdb's copy has only in-frame clones and leaves some out. This sample carries about 98,000 clones, roughly 70% of them seen once, and the ten largest clones take about 1.7%. Sequenced sample: PBMCs. These receptors all stem from a male donor in good health and CMV-seronegative. The CDR3 runs from the conserved cysteine through the conserved F or W. Fields, in order: J gene, V gene, CDR3 length, CDR3 protein.

TRBJ1-2 TRBV7-9 13 CASSLARGHGYTF
TRBJ2-2 TRBV13 15 CASSSGGQVTGELFF
TRBJ2-3 TRBV9 19 CASSVAPSQETYSTDTQYF
TRBJ1-2 TRBV15 15 CATSPSAEETYGYTF
TRBJ2-7 TRBV7-9 13 CASSYQTRYEQYF
TRBJ1-4 TRBV28 15 CASSPTGSLNEKLFF
TRBJ1-2 TRBV25-1 17 CASSESLSDRGRNGYTF
TRBJ2-5 TRBV9 14 CASSVGGVGETQYF
TRBJ1-3 TRBV25-1 14 CATSSGAAGNTIYF
TRBJ2-1 TRBV19 17 CASSIPGLAGGFHEQFF
TRBJ1-1 TRBV7-9 14 CASSHGQLNTEAFF
TRBJ1-1 TRBV5-4 11 CASSFGPVAFF
TRBJ2-1 TRBV11-3 13 CASSTGQYNEQFF
TRBJ2-6 TRBV28 17 CASSFGSPHSGANVLTF
TRBJ2-2 TRBV29-1 14 CSVGGLAGVGELFF
TRBJ2-5 TRBV15 16 CATSRRRGDTWETQYF
TRBJ2-3 TRBV7-9 17 CASSLDRTGSEADTQYF
TRBJ2-1 TRBV28 14 CACGGAQGYNEQFF
TRBJ1-1 TRBV28 14 CASSLLTGNTEAFF
TRBJ1-5 TRBV28 17 CASSGPDRGGGNQPQHF
TRBJ2-3 TRBV4-1 14 CASRLAGLTDTQYF
TRBJ1-1 TRBV11-1 13 CASSHGTATEAFF
TRBJ2-1 TRBV5-1 16 CASSLALQGIYNEQFF
TRBJ2-5 TRBV29-1 12 CSVEVTGETQYF
TRBJ2-1 TRBV7-3 12 CASSLSSDEQFF
TRBJ1-4 TRBV10-3 15 CAISDEGGPGEKLFF
TRBJ1-1 TRBV27 14 CASSLSWANTEAFF
TRBJ1-2 TRBV2 15 CACHSFWDRGYGYTF
TRBJ2-3 TRBV5-6 18 CASSGGTGLAPSTDTQYF
TRBJ1-5 TRBV5-6 15 CASSEGQGGEQPQHF
TRBJ2-7 TRBV2 13 CASSEDGSYEQYF
TRBJ2-5 TRBV5-6 13 CASSLLEGETQYF
TRBJ2-3 TRBV23-1 14 CASTTQWGADTQYF
TRBJ2-1 TRBV18 14 CASSPAGTYNEQFF
TRBJ2-7 TRBV11-2 14 CASSAEIQGYEQYF
TRBJ2-3 TRBV9 17 CASSTGLAGTSTDTQYF
TRBJ2-1 TRBV11-2 18 CASSPSRALAGSYNEQFF
TRBJ1-2 TRBV30 15 CAWSVQGSAVWGYTF
TRBJ2-7 TRBV28 16 CASSILSGTSGNEQYF
TRBJ2-1 TRBV7-2 15 CASSLGGLALDEQFF
TRBJ1-4 TRBV5-4 13 CASSLTGTGKLFF
TRBJ2-5 TRBV30 14 CAWSTSGYQETQYF